The 2 T cell receptor beta chains reported below all come from one sample, sequenced in a study of response to subunit inactivated influenza vaccine. TCRdb used MiXCR to reprocess the RT-PCR reads, holding one entry per CDR3 protein. In the table there are roughly 710,000 distinct CDR3 sequences, 11% to 15% of which are singletons. The input for sequencing was PBMCs from blood, taken 14 days before vaccination. The receptor source for this set is a man between 50 and 59 years old who received an inactivated influenza vaccine.

There are a few counts of this clonotype. This chain joins TRBV10-1 and TRBJ2-3, with no clear D. The V gene's germline CDR1 is WNHNN and CDR2 SYGVQD (reference sequence). The CDR3 extends over 14 amino acids. Trimming took off 6 bases at V and 3 bases at J, with 13 bases between the two ends. DNA for the CDR3: TGCGCCAGCAGAACGGACCTAGGAACAGATACGCAGTATTTT. Its translation is CASRTDLGTDTQYF.

This clonotype was counted a few times. The CDR3 reads CASSGDSFSGNTIYF. CDR3 nucleotides: TGTGCCAGCAGTGGGGACTCATTCTCTGGAAACACCATATATTTT. This chain joins TRBV6-1 and TRBJ1-3, with a tentative D call TRBD1 (5 bases). CDR1 is MNHNS and CDR2 is SASEGT in the germline V gene. Trimming removed 4 bases from V and 0 bases from J, with 10 bases in between. The CDR3 extends over 15 amino acids.